This T cell receptor (beta chain) is from a study of low-dose radiotherapy and immunotherapy resistance in tumors. First-strand cDNA relied on TRAV- and TRBV-specific primers spanning alpha and beta chains. A constant-region primer paired with the V-primer adapter amplified TCRs over about 20 PCR cycles. From the reads, TCRdb called clonotypes with MiXCR, one entry per CDR3 protein. This sample has 64,000 or so distinct CDR3 sequences; roughly 30% occur once, and the top ten carry roughly 11%. Per the germline V gene, CDR1 is SGHAT and CDR2 is FQNNGV. Trimming took 7 bases from V and 1 from J; bases not matched to a gene: 10. The length of the CDR3 is 16 residues. This sample's time point: before trial treatment.

This chain links TRBV11-2 with TRBJ2-7, with 10 positions matching TRBD2. The TCR originated in a female donor with ovarian cancer. This specimen was PBMCs, taken before treatment. The chain's CDR3 is CASTGTSATNSYEQYF. CDR3 coding DNA: TGTGCCAGCACCGGGACTAGCGCGACCAATTCCTACGAGCAGTACTTC.